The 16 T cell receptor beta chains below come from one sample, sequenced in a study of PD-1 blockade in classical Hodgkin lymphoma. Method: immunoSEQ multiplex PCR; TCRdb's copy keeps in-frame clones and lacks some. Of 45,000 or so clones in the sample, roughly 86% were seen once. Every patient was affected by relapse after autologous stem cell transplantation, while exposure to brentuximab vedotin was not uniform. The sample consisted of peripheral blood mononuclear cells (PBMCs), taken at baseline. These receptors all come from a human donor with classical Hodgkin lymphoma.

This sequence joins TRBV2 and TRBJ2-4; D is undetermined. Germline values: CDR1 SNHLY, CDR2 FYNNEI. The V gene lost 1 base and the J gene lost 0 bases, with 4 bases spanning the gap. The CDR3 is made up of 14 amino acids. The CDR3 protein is CASSEEEAKNIQYF. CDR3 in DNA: TGTGCCAGCAGTGAAGAGGAAGCCAAAAACATTCAGTACTTC.

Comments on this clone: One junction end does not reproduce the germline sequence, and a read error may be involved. This chain's CDR3 is CASTLAWGGTYEQYF. In DNA, the CDR3 is TGTGCCAGCACCTTAGCTTGGGGGGGGACCTACGAGCAGTACTTC. The chain recombines TRBV11-2 with TRBJ2-7; the match to TRBD2 covers 7 bases. Germline lookup yields CDR1 SGHAT and CDR2 FQNNGV. CDR3 size: 15 residues.

The CDR3 loop reads CASSRTSGSFAGELFF. The CDR3, as DNA: TGCGCCAGCAGCCGGACTAGCGGGAGTTTCGCCGGGGAGCTGTTTTTT. This chain links TRBV10-1 with TRBJ2-2, with 13 bases identical to TRBD2. J lost 6 bases, V lost 6 bases, and 7 bases had no gene match. CDR1 and CDR2 (germline): WNHNN, SYGVQD (reference sequence). The CDR3 is 16 residues long.

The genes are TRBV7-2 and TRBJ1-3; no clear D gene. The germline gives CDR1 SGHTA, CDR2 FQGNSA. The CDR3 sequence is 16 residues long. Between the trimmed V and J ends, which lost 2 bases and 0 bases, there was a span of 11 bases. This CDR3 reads CASSLSSGDSGNTIYF. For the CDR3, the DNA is TGTGCCAGCAGCTTAAGTTCCGGGGACTCTGGAAACACCATATATTTT. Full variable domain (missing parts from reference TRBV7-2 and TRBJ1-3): GAGVSQSPSNKVTEKGKDVELRCDPISGHTALYWYRQSLGQGLEFLIYFQGNSAPDKSGLPSDRFSAERTGGSVSTLTIQRTQQEDSAVYLCASSLSSGDSGNTIYFGEGSWLTVV.

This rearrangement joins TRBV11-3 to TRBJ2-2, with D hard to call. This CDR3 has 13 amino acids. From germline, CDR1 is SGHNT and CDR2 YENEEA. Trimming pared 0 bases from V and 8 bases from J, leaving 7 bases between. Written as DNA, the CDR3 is TGTGCCAGCAGCTTAGATACGACTGGGGAGCTGTTTTTT. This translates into CASSLDTTGELFF.

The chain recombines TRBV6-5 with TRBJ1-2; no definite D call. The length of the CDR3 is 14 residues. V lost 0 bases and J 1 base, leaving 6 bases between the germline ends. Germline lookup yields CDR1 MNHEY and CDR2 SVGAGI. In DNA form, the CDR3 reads TGTGCCAGCAGTTACTCGCGCATTAACTATGGCTACACCTTC. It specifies CASSYSRINYGYTF.

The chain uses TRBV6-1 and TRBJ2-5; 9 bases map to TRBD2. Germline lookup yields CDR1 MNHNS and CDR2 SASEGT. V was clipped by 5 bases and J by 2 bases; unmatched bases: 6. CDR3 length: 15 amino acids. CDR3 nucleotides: TGTGCCAGCAGTCACAGACTAGCGGCACAAGAGACCCAGTACTTC. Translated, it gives CASSHRLAAQETQYF.

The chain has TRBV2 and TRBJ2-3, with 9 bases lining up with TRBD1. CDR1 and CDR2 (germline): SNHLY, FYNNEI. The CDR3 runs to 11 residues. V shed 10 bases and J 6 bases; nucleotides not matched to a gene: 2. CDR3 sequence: CATGTGDTQYF. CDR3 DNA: TGTGCCACGGGGACAGGGGATACGCAGTATTTT.

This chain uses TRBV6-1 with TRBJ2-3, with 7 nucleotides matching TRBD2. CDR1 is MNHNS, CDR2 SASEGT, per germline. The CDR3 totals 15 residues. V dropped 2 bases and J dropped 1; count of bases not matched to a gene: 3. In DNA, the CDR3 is TGTGCCAGCAGTGAAAGCGGGATACGCACAGATACGCAGTATTTT. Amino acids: CASSESGIRTDTQYF.

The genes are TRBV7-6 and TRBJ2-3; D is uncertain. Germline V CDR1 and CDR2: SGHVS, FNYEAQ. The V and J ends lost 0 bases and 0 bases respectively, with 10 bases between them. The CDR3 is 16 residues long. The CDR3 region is CASSLASVQSTDTQYF. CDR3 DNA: TGTGCCAGCAGCTTAGCCTCGGTTCAAAGCACAGATACGCAGTATTTT.

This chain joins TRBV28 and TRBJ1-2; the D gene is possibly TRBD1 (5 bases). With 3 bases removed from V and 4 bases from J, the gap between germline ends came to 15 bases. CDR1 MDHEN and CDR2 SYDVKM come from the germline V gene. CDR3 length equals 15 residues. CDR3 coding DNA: TGTGCCAGCAGTTTTCCCCAATCCGGGACCTATGGCTACACCTTC. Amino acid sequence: CASSFPQSGTYGYTF.

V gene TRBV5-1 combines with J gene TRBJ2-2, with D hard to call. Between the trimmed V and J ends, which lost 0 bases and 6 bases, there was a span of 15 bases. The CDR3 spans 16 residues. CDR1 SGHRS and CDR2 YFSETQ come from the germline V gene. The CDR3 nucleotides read TGCGCCAGCAGCTTGGAACTTGGGCTGCAGGCCGGGGAGCTGTTTTTT. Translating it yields CASSLELGLQAGELFF.

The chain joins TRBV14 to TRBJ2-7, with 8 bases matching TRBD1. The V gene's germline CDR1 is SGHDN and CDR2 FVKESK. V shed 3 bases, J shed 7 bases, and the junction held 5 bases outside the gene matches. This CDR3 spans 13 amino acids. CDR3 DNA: TGTGCCAGCAGCCACGGCAGGGGGCAAGAGCAGTACTTC. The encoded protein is CASSHGRGQEQYF.

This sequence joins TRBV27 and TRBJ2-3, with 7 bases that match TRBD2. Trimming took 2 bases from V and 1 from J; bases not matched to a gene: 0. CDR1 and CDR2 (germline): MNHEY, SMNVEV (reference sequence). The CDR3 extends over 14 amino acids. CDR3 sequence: CASSLGGGTDTQYF. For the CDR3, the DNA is TGTGCCAGCAGTTTAGGGGGGGGCACAGATACGCAGTATTTT.

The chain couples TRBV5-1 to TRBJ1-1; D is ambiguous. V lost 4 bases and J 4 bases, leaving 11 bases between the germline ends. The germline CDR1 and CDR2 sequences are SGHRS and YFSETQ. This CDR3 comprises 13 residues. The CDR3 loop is CASSPGLGTEAFF. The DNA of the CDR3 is TGCGCCAGCAGCCCTGGGCTGGGCACTGAAGCTTTCTTT.

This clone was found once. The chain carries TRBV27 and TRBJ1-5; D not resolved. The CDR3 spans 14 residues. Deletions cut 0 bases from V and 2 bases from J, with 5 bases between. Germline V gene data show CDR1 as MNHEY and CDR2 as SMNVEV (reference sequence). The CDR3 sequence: CASSLSGRNQPQHF. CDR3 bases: TGTGCCAGCAGTTTATCTGGCCGCAATCAGCCCCAGCATTTT.